This T cell receptor beta chain was documented in a study of cytomegalovirus exposure and HLA in healthy donors. V was pared by 4 bases and J by 1 base, with 3 bases of the junction left unmatched. Germline V gene data show CDR1 as SGHKS and CDR2 as YYEKEE (reference sequence). This CDR3 comprises 14 residues. PCR involved 60 Vbeta and 13 Jbeta primers. In the original analysis: Counted up in a later analysis, unique TCR beta chains came to about 80 million, with about 9.9 million shared. TCRdb keeps only in-frame clones here, not all; method: immunoSEQ multiplex PCR. V, J and clone size derive from that table, while D and trimming were established from the DNA sequence. The data contain 150,000 or so clones, less than 10% of them singletons.

V usage is TRBV5-5 and J usage is TRBJ2-5; 8 bases align to TRBD2. Sequencing was performed on PBMCs. The receptor was isolated from a man aged 50 to 60 in good health and CMV-seronegative. The CDR3 DNA sequence: TGTGCCAGCAGCCCGGGGGGGGCCCAAGAGACCCAGTACTTC. It is translated as CASSPGGAQETQYF.